Relative to its sample, the clone carrying this T cell receptor beta chain is medium-sized. Antigen: not known. The immunoSEQ assay was v3.0, run at survey level. Per sample, sequencing targeted roughly 35,000-50,000 T-cell genomes. Assay used: immunoSEQ multiplex PCR; TCRdb lists only in-frame clones, some missing. The table has around 30,000 clones, over 85% seen once. The study used samples holding 1-10 million cryopreserved PBMC before DNA extraction. This sample is part of a study of long-term antiretroviral therapy in people with HIV. General study findings and limits: ART adherence, viral resistance and therapy changes were undocumented. The study found that diversity rose after ART but stayed below transplant donor controls.

Germline CDR1 is LGHNA and CDR2 is YNFKEQ. V lost 2 bases and J 4 bases, leaving 11 bases between the germline ends. The CDR3 is 14 amino acids. This clonotype was obtained from a middle-aged man with HIV. Sequenced material: unsorted PBMCs, taken 6.2 years after starting antiretroviral therapy. This sequence joins TRBV4-2 and TRBJ2-5; tentatively, D is TRBD1 (6 bases). This CDR3 reads CASSQKQGVETQYF. The CDR3 nucleotides read TGTGCCAGCAGCCAAAAACAGGGTGTAGAGACCCAGTACTTC.